This TCR beta chain came from a study of regulatory T cells in long-lasting Graves disease. For the study at large: Positive TSH receptor antibodies alongside over 5 years of antithyroid drugs were what marked Graves' disease as persistent.

V lost 6 bases, J lost 2 bases, and 14 bases lay in between. The V gene's germline CDR1 is SGHVS and CDR2 FQNEAQ. CDR3 size: 14 residues. HTBI primers from iRepertoire and Arm-PCR of CDR3 regions yielded the TCR beta libraries. TCRdb itself ran the multiplex PCR reads through MiXCR, one entry per CDR3 protein. Of about 310,000 distinct CDR3 sequences listed, 20% to 25% are singletons. Regarding the study as a whole: The study examined only peripheral blood, not thyroid tissue. The study found TRBV28, TRBJ1-2 and TRBJ2-5 favored in persistent disease.

This clonotype was counted between two and nine times. Antigen unknown. Time point described: persistent/refractory GD, antithyroid drugs over 5 years with positive TRAb. RNA from PBMCs was the source of the TCR library. Doctors identified Graves' disease using the American Thyroid Association guidelines. The starting material was peripheral blood mononuclear cells (PBMCs), obtained when the disease was refractory, from a patient treated with antithyroid drugs. The origin of this receptor is a female donor with Graves disease. The chain carries TRBV7-8 and TRBJ2-7; tentatively, D is TRBD1 (6 bases). CDR3 in amino acids: CASSPRDITYEQYF. The CDR3 coding sequence is TGTGCCAGCAGTCCCCGGGACATAACCTACGAGCAGTACTTC.